This T cell receptor (beta chain) was captured in a study of T cells in localized non-small cell lung cancer. Study-wide points: There was higher T cell clonality in uninvolved adjacent lung than in tumor, and it was highest there.

This CDR3 is built from 15 residues. Germline V gene lookup returns CDR1 SGHTA and CDR2 FQGTGA. V lost 5 bases and J lost 4; bases outside the gene matches: 8. Assay: immunoSEQ multiplex PCR; the TCRdb copy retains only in-frame clones and omits some. The data contain 30,000 to 45,000 clones, 87% of them singletons. Points on this clone: The antigen remains unidentified.

The specimen was peripheral blood, collected before any cancer treatment. This chain connects TRBV7-3 to TRBJ2-5, with 9 bases lining up with TRBD1. The receptor was isolated from a woman between 35 and 70 years old with stage I lung adenocarcinoma. The CDR3 loop reads CASSLTGGARETQYF. CDR3 coding DNA: TGTGCCAGCAGCCTCACAGGGGGCGCAAGAGAGACCCAGTACTTC.